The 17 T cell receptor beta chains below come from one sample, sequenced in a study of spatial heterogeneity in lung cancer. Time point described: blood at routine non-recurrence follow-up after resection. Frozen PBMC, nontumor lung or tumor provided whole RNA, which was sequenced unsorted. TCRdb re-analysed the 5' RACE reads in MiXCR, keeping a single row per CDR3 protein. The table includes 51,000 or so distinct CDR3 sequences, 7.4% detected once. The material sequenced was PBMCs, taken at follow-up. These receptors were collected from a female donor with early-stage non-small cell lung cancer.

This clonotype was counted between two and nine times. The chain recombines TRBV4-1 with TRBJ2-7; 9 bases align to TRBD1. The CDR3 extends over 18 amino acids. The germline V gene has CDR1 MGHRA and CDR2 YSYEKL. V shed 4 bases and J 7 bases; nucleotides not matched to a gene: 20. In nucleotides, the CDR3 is TGCGCCAGCAGCCGCATCGGCCCCCTACAGGGGGCGATGGGGGAGCAGTACTTC. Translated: CASSRIGPLQGAMGEQYF.

This CDR3 is CSARVRGAPGTEAFF. CDR3 sequence (DNA): TGCAGTGCTAGAGTCAGGGGGGCGCCGGGGACTGAAGCTTTCTTT. This chain connects TRBV20-1 to TRBJ1-1; 7 positions agree with TRBD1. This CDR3 is built from 15 residues. The trim removed 1 base at V and 5 bases at J, leaving 10 bases unmatched. Germline V gene lookup returns CDR1 DFQATT and CDR2 SNEGSKA (reference sequence).

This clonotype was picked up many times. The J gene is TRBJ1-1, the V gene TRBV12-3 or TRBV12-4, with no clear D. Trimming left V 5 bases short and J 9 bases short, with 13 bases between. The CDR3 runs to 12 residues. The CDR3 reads CASSPRRQQAFF. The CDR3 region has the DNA TGTGCCAGCAGTCCCCGTCGGCAACAAGCTTTCTTT.

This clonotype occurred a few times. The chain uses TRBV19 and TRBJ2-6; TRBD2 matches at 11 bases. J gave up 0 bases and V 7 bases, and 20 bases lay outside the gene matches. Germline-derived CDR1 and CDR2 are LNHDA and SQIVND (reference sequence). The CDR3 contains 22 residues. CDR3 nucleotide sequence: TGTGCCAGTAATACAGGGACCACACTAGCGGGGGCCTCCCGCTCTGGGGCCAACGTCCTGACTTTC. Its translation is CASNTGTTLAGASRSGANVLTF.

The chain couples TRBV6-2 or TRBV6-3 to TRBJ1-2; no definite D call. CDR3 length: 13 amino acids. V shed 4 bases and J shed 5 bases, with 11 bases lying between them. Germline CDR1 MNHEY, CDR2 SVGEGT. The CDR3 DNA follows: TGTGCCAGCAGTTCTGGGCGGAATTATGGCTACACCTTC. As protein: CASSSGRNYGYTF.

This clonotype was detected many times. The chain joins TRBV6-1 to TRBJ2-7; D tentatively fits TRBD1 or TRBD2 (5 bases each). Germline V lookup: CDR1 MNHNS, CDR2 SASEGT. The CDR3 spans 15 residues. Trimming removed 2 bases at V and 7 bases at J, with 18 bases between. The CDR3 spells CASSERGDSLGEQYF. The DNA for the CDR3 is TGTGCCAGCAGTGAACGGGGAGACAGTCTGGGGGAGCAGTACTTC.

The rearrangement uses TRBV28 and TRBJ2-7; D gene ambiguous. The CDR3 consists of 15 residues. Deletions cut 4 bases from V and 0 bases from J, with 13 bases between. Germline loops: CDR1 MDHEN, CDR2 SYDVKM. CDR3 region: CASSSGWASSYEQYF. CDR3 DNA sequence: TGTGCCAGCAGTTCTGGTTGGGCGAGCTCCTACGAGCAGTACTTC.

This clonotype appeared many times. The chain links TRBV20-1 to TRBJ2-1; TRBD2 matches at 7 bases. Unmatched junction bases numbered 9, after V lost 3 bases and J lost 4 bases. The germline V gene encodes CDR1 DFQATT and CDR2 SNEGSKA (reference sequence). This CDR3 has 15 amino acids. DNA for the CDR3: TGCAGTGCTAGGAATTACGGGACTATTTACAATGAGCAGTTCTTC. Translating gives CSARNYGTIYNEQFF.

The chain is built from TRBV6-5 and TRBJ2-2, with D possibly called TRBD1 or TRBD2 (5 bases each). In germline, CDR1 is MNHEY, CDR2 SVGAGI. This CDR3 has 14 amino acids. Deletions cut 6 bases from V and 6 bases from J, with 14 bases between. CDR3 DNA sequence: TGTGCCAGCAGAGCCCCCCGGGGCCCCGGGGAGCTGTTTTTT. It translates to CASRAPRGPGELFF.

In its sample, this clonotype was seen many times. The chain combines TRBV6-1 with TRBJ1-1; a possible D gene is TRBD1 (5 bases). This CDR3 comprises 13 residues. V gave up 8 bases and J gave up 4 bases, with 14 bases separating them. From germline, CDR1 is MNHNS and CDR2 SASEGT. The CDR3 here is CASGFAGSTEAFF. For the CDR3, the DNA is TGTGCCAGCGGGTTTGCAGGGAGCACTGAAGCTTTCTTT.

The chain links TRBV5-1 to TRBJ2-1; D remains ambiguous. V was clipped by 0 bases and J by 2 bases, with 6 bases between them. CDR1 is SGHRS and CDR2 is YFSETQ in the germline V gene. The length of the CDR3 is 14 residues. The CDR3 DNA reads TGCGCCAGCAGCTTGGCGACAACCTACAATGAGCAGTTCTTC. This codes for CASSLATTYNEQFF.

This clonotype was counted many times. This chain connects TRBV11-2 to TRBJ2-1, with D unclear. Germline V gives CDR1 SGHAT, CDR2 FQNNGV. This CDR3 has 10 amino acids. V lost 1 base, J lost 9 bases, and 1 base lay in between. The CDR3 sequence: CASSLGEQFF. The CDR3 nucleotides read TGTGCCAGCAGCTTAGGTGAGCAGTTCTTC. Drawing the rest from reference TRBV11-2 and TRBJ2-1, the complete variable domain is EAGVAQSPRYKIIEKRQSVAFWCNPISGHATLYWYQQILGQGPKLLIQFQNNGVVDDSQLPKDRFSAERLKGVDSTLKIQPAKLEDSAVYLCASSLGEQFFGPGTRLTVL.

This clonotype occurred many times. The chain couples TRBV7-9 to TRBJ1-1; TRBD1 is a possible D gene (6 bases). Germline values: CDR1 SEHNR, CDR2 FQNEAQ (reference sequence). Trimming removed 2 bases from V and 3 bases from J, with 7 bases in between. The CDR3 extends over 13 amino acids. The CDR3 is CASSLTGYTEAFF. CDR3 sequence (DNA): TGTGCCAGCAGCTTAACAGGGTACACTGAAGCTTTCTTT.

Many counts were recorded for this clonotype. The DNA for the CDR3 is TGTGCCAGCAGTCTTCGACAGGGCCCGCAGCCCCAGCATTTT. As protein: CASSLRQGPQPQHF. J is TRBJ1-5 and V is TRBV12-3 or TRBV12-4; 7 bases align to TRBD1. The CDR3 sequence is 14 residues long. Unmatched junction bases numbered 8, after V lost 5 bases and J lost 7 bases.

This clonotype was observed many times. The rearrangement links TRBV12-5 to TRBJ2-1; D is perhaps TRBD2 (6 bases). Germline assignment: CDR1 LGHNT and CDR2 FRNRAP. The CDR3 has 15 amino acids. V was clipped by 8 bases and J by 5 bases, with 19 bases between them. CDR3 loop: CASRELGGSDNEQFF. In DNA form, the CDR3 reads TGTGCTAGTCGTGAGCTCGGGGGTTCAGACAATGAGCAGTTCTTC.

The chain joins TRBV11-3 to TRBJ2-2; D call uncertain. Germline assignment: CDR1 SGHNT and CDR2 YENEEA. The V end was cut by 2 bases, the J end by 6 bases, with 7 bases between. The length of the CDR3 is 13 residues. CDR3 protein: CASSLMLPGELFF. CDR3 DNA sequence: TGTGCCAGCAGCTTAATGCTTCCCGGGGAGCTGTTTTTT.

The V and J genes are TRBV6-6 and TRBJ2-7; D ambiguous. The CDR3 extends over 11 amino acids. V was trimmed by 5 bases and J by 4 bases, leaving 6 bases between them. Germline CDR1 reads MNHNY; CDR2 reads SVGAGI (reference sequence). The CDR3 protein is CASSAAYEQYF. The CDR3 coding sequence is TGTGCCAGCAGTGCCGCGTACGAGCAGTACTTC.